Listed here are 27 T cell receptor beta chains from one sample, sequenced in a study of CD8 T cells in ankylosing spondylitis. From the 5' RACE reads, TCRdb called clonotypes with MiXCR, one entry per CDR3 protein. The sample yields about 240,000 distinct CDR3 sequences, about 10% seen once. Sequenced: blood, either unsorted or a sorted T cell fraction (not recorded which). Every receptor here comes from a male donor with ankylosing spondylitis or in good health (not recorded which).

The V gene is TRBV27, the J gene TRBJ2-7, with TRBD2 as a possible D gene (5 bases). Trimming shortened V by 0 bases and J by 1 base, and 13 bases separated the two germline ends. The CDR3 runs to 16 residues. Germline values: CDR1 MNHEY, CDR2 SMNVEV (reference sequence). The DNA of the CDR3 is TGTGCCAGCAGTTTATCCGGGCTGAGCGGTTCCTACGAGCAGTACTTC. Translated, it gives CASSLSGLSGSYEQYF.

The chain recombines TRBV5-5 with TRBJ1-4; the D gene is possibly TRBD1 (5 bases). Germline V gives CDR1 SGHKS, CDR2 YYEKEE (reference sequence). This CDR3 is 15 amino acids long. The V and J ends lost 4 bases and 8 bases respectively, with 18 bases between them. The CDR3 here is CASSRTWGSREKLFF. CDR3 sequence (DNA): TGTGCCAGCAGCCGGACGTGGGGGAGCCGAGAAAAACTGTTTTTT.

V gene TRBV10-3 combines with J gene TRBJ2-7; D is possibly TRBD2 (5 bases). V lost 4 bases, J lost 3 bases, and 10 bases lay in between. CDR1 is ENHRY and CDR2 is SYGVKD in the germline V gene. The length of the CDR3 is 13 residues. CDR3 bases: TGTGCCATCAGTGTTTCCGGGAACTACGAGCAGTACTTC. It specifies CAISVSGNYEQYF.

This clonotype was detected many times. The gene calls are TRBV25-1 and TRBJ2-3, with TRBD1 as a possible D gene (5 bases). Germline CDR1 and CDR2: MGHDK and SYGVNS. The CDR3 covers 16 residues. The V end was cut by 2 bases, the J end by 6 bases, with 18 bases between. The CDR3 DNA reads as TGTGCCAGCAGTGAAGGGTGGGTAGTTGGGGCCGATACGCAGTATTTT. This translates into CASSEGWVVGADTQYF.

This clonotype was detected many times. The CDR3 DNA reads as TGCGCCAGCAGCCAAGACCCTAGCGGTTTTGGGGCAGATACGCAGTATTTT. Protein product: CASSQDPSGFGADTQYF. J is TRBJ2-3 and V is TRBV4-1, with 7 positions matching TRBD2. The CDR3 sequence is 17 residues long. Trimming cost V 0 bases and J 4 bases; bases outside gene matches: 10. The germline CDR1 and CDR2 sequences are MGHRA and YSYEKL.

The chain recombines TRBV12-3 or TRBV12-4 with TRBJ2-1; TRBD1 or TRBD2 may be the D gene (6 bases each). V shed 5 bases and J shed 0 bases, with 14 bases lying between them. The CDR3 contains 16 residues. CDR3 DNA: TGTGCCAGCAGTGTAGGGGGGTATGGCTCCTACAATGAGCAGTTCTTC. Translated: CASSVGGYGSYNEQFF.

This clonotype was recorded once. The rearrangement links TRBV7-9 to TRBJ2-5; D call uncertain. The J call is uncertain, as TRBJ2-1 better fits the DNA end. Germline loops: CDR1 SEHNR, CDR2 FQNEAQ (reference sequence). The CDR3 loop spans 13 amino acids. The CDR3 coding sequence is TGTGCCAGCAGCTACACAGAACAAGAGACCCAGTTCTTC. Its translation: CASSYTEQETQFF.

This clonotype was seen many times. The CDR3 sequence is CSARGLRSSSTDTQYF. The CDR3 bases are TGCAGTGCTAGGGGGCTCAGGAGCTCTAGCACAGATACGCAGTATTTT. The gene calls are TRBV20-1 and TRBJ2-3; a possible D gene is TRBD1 (5 bases). Germline values: CDR1 DFQATT, CDR2 SNEGSKA (reference sequence). This CDR3 has 16 amino acids. V lost 3 bases and J lost 0, with 16 bases in between.

This chain links TRBV20-1 with TRBJ2-2, with TRBD1 matching over 10 bases. Per germline, CDR1 DFQATT and CDR2 SNEGSKA (reference sequence). This CDR3 comprises 15 residues. V shed 0 bases and J 7 bases; nucleotides not matched to a gene: 5. The CDR3 here is CSARERQGAYGELFF. CDR3 DNA sequence: TGCAGTGCTAGAGAGAGACAGGGGGCATACGGGGAGCTGTTTTTT.

This clonotype was observed at least ten times. The V and J genes are TRBV12-3 or TRBV12-4 and TRBJ2-5, with D perhaps given as TRBD1 or TRBD2 (6 bases each). Trimming cost V 2 bases and J 4 bases, with 11 bases left between them. The CDR3 covers 14 residues. The CDR3 sequence is CASSLSGGGETQYF. CDR3 bases: TGTGCCAGCAGTTTATCCGGGGGCGGAGAGACCCAGTACTTC.

V gene TRBV28 combines with J gene TRBJ2-1, with 14 bases aligning to TRBD2. V dropped 5 bases and J dropped 7; count of bases not matched to a gene: 7. The germline V gene encodes CDR1 MDHEN and CDR2 SYDVKM. This CDR3 is built from 16 residues. This CDR3 is CASSPAGTSGRNEQFF. The CDR3 bases are TGTGCCAGCAGTCCAGCCGGGACTAGCGGGAGAAATGAGCAGTTCTTC.

V gene TRBV10-3 combines with J gene TRBJ1-4; D is possibly TRBD1 (5 bases). The CDR3 is 15 amino acids. The germline V gene has CDR1 ENHRY and CDR2 SYGVKD. V shed 0 bases and J shed 7 bases, with 12 bases lying between them. The CDR3, as DNA: TGTGCCATCAGTGAGTCGCGCCAGGGACCTGAAAAACTGTTTTTT. This encodes CAISESRQGPEKLFF.

This clonotype was detected a few times. The chain links TRBV12-3 or TRBV12-4 to TRBJ2-3; D gene ambiguous. The V gene lost 5 bases and the J gene lost 2 bases, with 11 bases spanning the gap. The CDR3 length is 14 residues. CDR3 sequence: CASSADKTTDTQYF. The CDR3 DNA sequence: TGTGCCAGCAGTGCCGACAAAACCACAGATACGCAGTATTTT.

The gene calls are TRBV7-9 and TRBJ2-1; 11 bases agree with TRBD2. The trim removed 5 bases at V and 3 bases at J, leaving 6 bases unmatched. Per germline, CDR1 SEHNR and CDR2 FQNEAQ (reference sequence). The CDR3 is 16 amino acids. DNA of the CDR3: TGTGCCAGCAGCACCAACCTAGCGGGAGGCTACAATGAGCAGTTCTTC. This sequence encodes CASSTNLAGGYNEQFF.

This clonotype was detected many times. This chain joins TRBV6-1 and TRBJ1-2; the match to TRBD1 covers 8 bases. With V trimmed by 3 bases and J by 7 bases, 10 bases remained unmatched. The CDR3 loop spans 15 amino acids. Germline lookup yields CDR1 MNHNS and CDR2 SASEGT. For the CDR3, the DNA is TGTGCCAGCAGTGATGTAGGACAGGGTTCCAGTGGCTACACCTTC. Translating it yields CASSDVGQGSSGYTF.

The genes are TRBV18 and TRBJ2-3; the match to TRBD1 covers 9 bases. The CDR3 contains 16 residues. V shed 5 bases and J 3 bases; nucleotides not matched to a gene: 9. The V gene's germline CDR1 is KGHSH and CDR2 LQKENI. The DNA of the CDR3 is TGTGCCAGCTCAACCCCACAGGGGGCAAGGACAGATACGCAGTATTTT. This codes for CASSTPQGARTDTQYF.

J is TRBJ2-2 and V is TRBV12-3 or TRBV12-4, with D possibly being TRBD2 (6 bases). Deletions cut 6 bases from V and 7 bases from J, with 15 bases between. The CDR3 runs 14 residues. CDR3 bases: TGTGCCAGCAGGGGGGGTAGGGAGAGCGGGGAGCTGTTTTTT. Translation: CASRGGRESGELFF.

This rearrangement joins TRAV2 to TRBJ2-3, with 10 bases aligning to TRBD2. Per germline, CDR1 VSNAYN and CDR2 GSKP. The CDR3 loop spans 16 amino acids. The CDR3 region has the DNA TGTGCTAGAGATTTGGAGCGGGGGGGCGAATCCGATACGCAGTATTTT. Translated: CARDLERGGESDTQYF.

The sample holds many counts of this clonotype. V gene TRBV6-5 combines with J gene TRBJ2-2; D is perhaps TRBD2 (6 bases). Deletions cut 2 bases from V and 5 bases from J, with 6 bases between. The length of the CDR3 is 13 residues. Germline V gene data show CDR1 as MNHEY and CDR2 as SVGAGI. CDR3 amino acids: CASSYAGTGELFF. In nucleotides, the CDR3 is TGTGCCAGCAGTTACGCGGGAACCGGGGAGCTGTTTTTT.

This clonotype showed up just a few times. The chain carries TRBV7-8 and TRBJ2-2; possibly TRBD2 for D (5 bases). Germline values: CDR1 SGHVS, CDR2 FQNEAQ. This CDR3 comprises 16 residues. V was shortened by 2 bases and J by 5 bases, with 15 bases between the two germline ends. CDR3 amino acids: CASSLSVGEGTGELFF. The DNA of the CDR3 is TGTGCCAGCAGCTTATCGGTGGGAGAAGGGACCGGGGAGCTGTTTTTT.

The gene calls are TRBV20-1 and TRBJ2-5; 9 bases line up with TRBD2. Unmatched junction bases numbered 9, after V lost 2 bases and J lost 5 bases. Germline V CDR1 and CDR2: DFQATT, SNEGSKA (reference sequence). This CDR3 comprises 15 residues. CDR3 region: CSARPGTSGLETQYF. CDR3 in DNA: TGCAGTGCTAGACCAGGTACTAGCGGGCTGGAGACCCAGTACTTC.

The chain couples TRBV15 to TRBJ2-2; D ambiguous. Germline CDR1 LNHNV, CDR2 YYDKDF (reference sequence). The length of the CDR3 is 13 residues. Trimming took 11 bases from V and 0 from J, leaving 10 bases between them. The CDR3 loop is CAAAQSNTGELFF. Here the CDR3 DNA reads TGTGCCGCTGCACAGTCGAACACCGGGGAGCTGTTTTTT.

In this sample, this clonotype turned up many times. V usage is TRBV9 and J usage is TRBJ1-1, with D possibly being TRBD1 (5 bases). Trimming left V 0 bases short and J 4 bases short, with 10 bases between. Germline lookup yields CDR1 SGDLS and CDR2 YYNGEE. The length of the CDR3 is 14 residues. The CDR3 sequence is CASSVVGGTTEAFF. For the CDR3, the DNA is TGTGCCAGCAGCGTAGTGGGGGGAACCACTGAAGCTTTCTTT.

V is TRBV6-1 and J is TRBJ2-1, with 11 bases that match TRBD2. The CDR3 totals 15 residues. Looked up from germline, CDR1 is MNHNS and CDR2 is SASEGT. V lost 6 bases, J lost 5 bases, and 6 bases stayed unmatched. CDR3 nucleotides: TGTGCCAGCAGACCGGGACTAGCGGAAAACAATGAGCAGTTCTTC. Translation gives CASRPGLAENNEQFF.

The chain couples TRBV5-5 to TRBJ2-7, with 7 nucleotides matching TRBD1. Germline V CDR1 and CDR2: SGHKS, YYEKEE (reference sequence). J was trimmed by 4 bases and V by 1 base; bases with no gene match: 5. The CDR3 is made up of 14 amino acids. The CDR3 protein is CASSLYQGDYEQYF. The CDR3 bases are TGTGCCAGCAGCTTGTATCAGGGGGATTACGAGCAGTACTTC.

Turning to this clonotype: Since a much larger clone is just one base distant, this may be a read error. The chain couples TRBV20-1 to TRBJ1-1; D might be TRBD1 (6 bases). This CDR3 contains 13 residues. The V end was cut by 2 bases, the J end by 8 bases, with 15 bases between. Germline CDR1 reads DFQATT; CDR2 reads SNEGSKA (reference sequence). The CDR3 DNA reads TGCAGTGCTAGATCCACCAGAAGGGGGGAAGCTTTCTTT. Amino acid sequence: CSARSTRRGEAFF.

The J gene is TRBJ2-5, the V gene TRBV9; D not certain. The germline V gene has CDR1 SGDLS and CDR2 YYNGEE. The CDR3 is made up of 13 amino acids. V was pared by 3 bases and J by 5 bases, with 11 bases between. CDR3 in amino acids: CASSAVNGETQYF. DNA of the CDR3: TGTGCCAGCAGCGCCGTCAACGGGGAGACCCAGTACTTC. Using reference TRBV9 and TRBJ2-5 for the parts outside the CDR3, the full variable domain is DSGVTQTPKHLITATGQRVTLRCSPRSGDLSVYWYQQSLDQGLQFLIQYYNGEERAKGNILERFSAQQFPDLHSELNLSSLELGDSALYFCASSAVNGETQYFGPGTRLLVL.